A single sample gave rise to the 30 T cell receptor beta chains below, sequenced in a study of T cell repertoires in ileal Crohn's disease. Described time point: neoterminal ileum biopsy at postoperative endoscopy, about 6 months after surgery. The protocol was immunoSEQ multiplex PCR, while the TCRdb copy is restricted to in-frame clones and leaves out a portion. The repertoire holds approximately 6,500 clones, approximately 72% seen once, with approximately 8.8% in the top ten. What was sequenced was ileal tissue. Receptors were obtained from an adult with Crohn's disease.

The chain joins TRBV4-3 to TRBJ2-7; tentatively, D is TRBD2 (7 bases). The V end was cut by 2 bases, the J end by 0 bases, with 14 bases between. This CDR3 has 16 amino acids. Germline assignment: CDR1 LGHNA and CDR2 YSLEER. The DNA for the CDR3 is TGCGCCAGCAGCCAAAGGCTAGCGGACAGCTCCTACGAGCAGTACTTC. As protein: CASSQRLADSSYEQYF.

This clone was found once. V is TRBV28 and J is TRBJ1-2; a weak D match, TRBD1 (5 bases). The CDR3 loop spans 14 amino acids. Germline V gives CDR1 MDHEN, CDR2 SYDVKM. V was clipped by 6 bases and J by 3 bases, with 14 bases between them. The CDR3 sequence is CASSLIRGDYGYTF. The CDR3 bases are TGTGCCAGCAGCCTAATACGGGGGGACTATGGCTACACCTTC.

The sample holds a few counts of this clone. The gene calls are TRBV4-3 and TRBJ1-1; the D gene is possibly TRBD1 (5 bases). Germline V lookup: CDR1 LGHNA, CDR2 YSLEER. The CDR3 contains 15 residues. The ends were cut back, 0 bases at V and 7 bases at J, with 15 bases in the middle. This CDR3 reads CASSQEGAATGEAFF. DNA of the CDR3: TGCGCCAGCAGCCAAGAAGGGGCCGCGACGGGTGAAGCTTTCTTT.

The chain couples TRBV5-1 to TRBJ1-1; possibly TRBD1 for D (5 bases). The CDR3 consists of 15 residues. V was clipped by 1 base and J by 5 bases, with 15 bases between them. The germline V gene encodes CDR1 SGHRS and CDR2 YFSETQ. Here the CDR3 DNA reads TGCGCCAGCAGCTTGTTAGGGGTGGATGGTACTGAAGCTTTCTTT. The encoded protein is CASSLLGVDGTEAFF.

The J gene is TRBJ2-5, the V gene TRBV10-2; 11 bases align to TRBD2. CDR1 WSHSY and CDR2 SAAADI come from the germline V gene. CDR3 size: 14 residues. The trim removed 6 bases at V and 4 bases at J, leaving 4 bases unmatched. CDR3 bases: TGCGCCAGCAGGACTAGCGGGAAGGGAGAGACCCAGTACTTC. Its protein is CASRTSGKGETQYF.

The chain is built from TRBV27 and TRBJ1-1, with 7 bases aligning to TRBD1. V gave up 6 bases and J gave up 10 bases; unmatched junction bases: 11. CDR3 length equals 13 residues. In germline, CDR1 is MNHEY, CDR2 SMNVEV (reference sequence). CDR3 DNA: TGTGCCAGCAGGACGACAGGGCGGGGGGCAGCTTTCTTT. Protein: CASRTTGRGAAFF.

The rearrangement links TRBV6-6 to TRBJ2-3; D possibly corresponds to TRBD2 (5 bases). Germline CDR1 reads MNHNY; CDR2 reads SVGAGI (reference sequence). The V gene lost 2 bases and the J gene lost 0 bases, with 9 bases spanning the gap. The CDR3 is 15 residues long. The CDR3 DNA is TGTGCCAGCAGTTACAAGCGGTACAGCACAGATACGCAGTATTTT. It encodes CASSYKRYSTDTQYF.

CDR3: CASSLAAGYNSPLHF. The CDR3, as DNA: TGTGCCAGCAGCTTAGCGGCGGGTTATAATTCACCCCTCCACTTT. The chain combines TRBV7-8 with TRBJ1-6; D gene ambiguous. V was pared by 0 bases and J by 4 bases, with 7 bases between. The CDR3 runs to 15 residues. Germline CDR1 SGHVS, CDR2 FQNEAQ.

The rearrangement links TRBV19 to TRBJ2-3; 10 positions match TRBD2. V was pared by 7 bases and J by 4 bases, with 2 bases of the junction left unmatched. This CDR3 is 13 amino acids long. Germline CDR1 reads LNHDA; CDR2 reads SQIVND (reference sequence). CDR3 in amino acids: CASTSGRADTQYF. DNA of the CDR3: TGTGCCAGTACAAGCGGGAGGGCAGATACGCAGTATTTT.

The V and J genes are TRBV7-9 and TRBJ1-1; no firm D call. Germline CDR1 reads SEHNR; CDR2 reads FQNEAQ (reference sequence). V dropped 8 bases and J dropped 3 bases, with 16 bases sitting between them. The CDR3 runs 14 residues. The CDR3 spells CASGLGGTDTEAFF. The CDR3 bases are TGTGCCAGCGGCCTCGGCGGAACGGACACTGAAGCTTTCTTT.

The chain links TRBV7-2 to TRBJ2-7; 9 bases match TRBD2. The V segment lost 5 bases and the J segment 4 bases; nucleotides outside the gene matches: 21. CDR3 length equals 19 residues. Germline CDR1 and CDR2: SGHTA and FQGNSA. The CDR3 here is CASSTPGQLKTSGPYEQYF. In DNA, the CDR3 is TGTGCCAGCAGCACCCCCGGACAGCTCAAAACTAGCGGGCCGTACGAGCAGTACTTC.

J is TRBJ1-5 and V is TRBV28, with D possibly TRBD1 on 6 matching bases. The CDR3 totals 13 residues. Between the trimmed V and J ends, which lost 8 bases and 7 bases, there was a span of 15 bases. Germline V gives CDR1 MDHEN, CDR2 SYDVKM. The CDR3 region is CASRGGAPQPQHF. CDR3 DNA sequence: TGTGCCAGCCGCGGGGGGGCCCCCCAGCCCCAGCATTTT.

The rearrangement uses TRBV5-6 and TRBJ2-7, with TRBD1 matching over 8 bases. After removal of 6 bases from V and 0 bases from J, the junction contained 11 bases not matched to a gene. The CDR3 has 16 amino acids. CDR1 and CDR2 (germline): SGHDT, YYEEEE. For the CDR3, the DNA is TGTGCCAGCACCGTGGATGGGGACAGGTCCTCCTACGAGCAGTACTTC. The encoded protein is CASTVDGDRSSYEQYF.

A single count supports this clone. This sequence joins TRBV15 and TRBJ2-1; 8 bases match TRBD1. Trimming removed 6 bases from V and 3 bases from J; junction bases left unmatched: 7. Germline CDR1 and CDR2: LNHNV and YYDKDF (reference sequence). This CDR3 spans 15 amino acids. The CDR3 nucleotides read TGTGCCACCAGGGCCGGGACAGGAGTCTACAATGAGCAGTTCTTC. It codes for CATRAGTGVYNEQFF.

CDR3 residues: CASSVLDSLMNTEAFF. The CDR3 region has the DNA TGTGCCAGCAGCGTATTGGACAGCCTTATGAACACTGAAGCTTTCTTT. V and J are TRBV9 and TRBJ1-1, with D tentatively TRBD1 (6 bases). CDR3 length: 16 amino acids. CDR1 SGDLS and CDR2 YYNGEE come from the germline V gene. Trimming cost V 1 base and J 0 bases, with 13 bases left between them.

V and J are TRBV6-1 and TRBJ1-1; TRBD1 might be the D (5 bases). V was pared by 7 bases and J by 3 bases, with 15 bases between. Germline V gene sequence: CDR1 MNHNS, CDR2 SASEGT. The CDR3 has 14 amino acids. CDR3 in amino acids: CASTAWGGDTEAFF. DNA of the CDR3: TGTGCCAGCACTGCGTGGGGGGGGGACACTGAAGCTTTCTTT.

This chain joins TRBV19 and TRBJ2-6, with 8 bases matching TRBD1. CDR1 LNHDA and CDR2 SQIVND come from the germline V gene (reference sequence). V lost 8 bases, J lost 0 bases, and 9 bases stayed unmatched. The CDR3 covers 17 residues. DNA for the CDR3: TGTGCCAGTGGCCCTGGACAGGGCGTCTCTGGGGCCAACGTCCTGACTTTC. Its protein product is CASGPGQGVSGANVLTF.

This rearrangement joins TRBV5-4 to TRBJ2-3; 8 nucleotides align to TRBD2. This CDR3 spans 15 amino acids. Per the germline V gene, CDR1 is SGHNT and CDR2 is YYREEE (reference sequence). V gave up 5 bases and J gave up 0 bases; unmatched junction bases: 5. CDR3 in DNA: TGTGCCAGCAGTCGTAGCGGGGCTAGCACAGATACGCAGTATTTT. Protein product: CASSRSGASTDTQYF.

CDR3 region: CASSFPDRFQPQHF. The CDR3 DNA reads TGTGCCAGCAGTTTCCCGGACAGGTTCCAGCCCCAGCATTTT. The chain joins TRBV28 to TRBJ1-5; 7 nucleotides line up with TRBD1. Germline trimming cut 3 bases from V and 7 bases from J; bases unmatched to any gene: 6. The CDR3 loop spans 14 amino acids. Per germline, CDR1 MDHEN and CDR2 SYDVKM.

The rearrangement joins TRBV18 to TRBJ2-7, with 8 bases fitting TRBD1. The J segment lost 6 bases and the V segment lost 4 bases, leaving 11 bases of the junction unmatched. Germline CDR1 reads KGHSH; CDR2 reads LQKENI. The CDR3 length is 15 residues. The CDR3 bases are TGTGCCAGCTCACACTTTCAGGGGGCCGCGGGCGAGCAGTACTTC. Protein product: CASSHFQGAAGEQYF.

The gene calls are TRBV13 and TRBJ2-7, with 7 nucleotides matching TRBD2. Trimming took 5 bases from V and 0 from J; bases not matched to a gene: 4. Per germline, CDR1 PRHDT and CDR2 FYEKMQ (reference sequence). The CDR3 extends over 14 amino acids. The CDR3 loop is CASSVGGISYEQYF. The CDR3 coding sequence is TGTGCCAGCAGCGTCGGGGGGATCTCCTACGAGCAGTACTTC.

The chain carries TRBV28 and TRBJ2-7; D is possibly TRBD2 (7 bases). The germline V gene encodes CDR1 MDHEN and CDR2 SYDVKM. V was cut by 6 bases and J by 5 bases, with 20 bases left in between. This CDR3 has 15 amino acids. CDR3 DNA sequence: TGTGCCAGCAGATCTAAGCGGGACAATTTCAACGAGCAGTACTTC. Amino acids: CASRSKRDNFNEQYF.

The V gene is TRBV9, the J gene TRBJ2-1; 14 positions match TRBD2. The length of the CDR3 is 16 residues. Trimming removed 3 bases from V and 6 bases from J; junction bases left unmatched: 5. Germline values: CDR1 SGDLS, CDR2 YYNGEE. The CDR3 sequence is CASSGTSGGRGNEQFF. Written as DNA, the CDR3 is TGTGCCAGCAGCGGGACTAGCGGGGGGAGGGGCAATGAGCAGTTCTTC.

The V gene is TRBV5-4, the J gene TRBJ1-1; D unclear. V dropped 4 bases and J dropped 4 bases, with 8 bases sitting between them. The CDR3 length is 12 residues. Per the germline V gene, CDR1 is SGHNT and CDR2 is YYREEE (reference sequence). The CDR3 nucleotides read TGTGCCAGCAGCCCGGGGAGCACTGAAGCTTTCTTT. Translation gives CASSPGSTEAFF. The variable domain in full, with the rest retrieved from reference TRBV5-4 and TRBJ1-1, is ETGVTQSPTHLIKTRGQQVTLRCSSQSGHNTVSWYQQALGQGPQFIFQYYREEENGRGNFPPRFSGLQFPNYSSELNVNALELDDSALYLCASSPGSTEAFFGQGTRLTVV.

This clone was seen a single time. V usage is TRBV7-6 and J usage is TRBJ2-5; 10 bases align to TRBD2. The CDR3 has 17 amino acids. The V and J ends lost 7 bases and 5 bases, in that order; junction bases with no gene match: 16. Germline-derived CDR1 and CDR2 are SGHVS and FNYEAQ. For the CDR3, the DNA is TGTGCCAGCACCACAACCCCAGCGGGGGGGCAGAGCGAGACCCAGTACTTC. It codes for CASTTTPAGGQSETQYF.

This chain joins TRBV6-6 and TRBJ2-3; D perhaps matches TRBD2 (7 bases). Germline V gene data show CDR1 as MNHNY and CDR2 as SVGAGI (reference sequence). Trimming removed 6 bases at V and 2 bases at J, with 12 bases between. The CDR3 consists of 14 residues. The CDR3 nucleotides read TGTGCCAGCAGGGGCGGGGGCACCACAGATACGCAGTATTTT. Residues: CASRGGGTTDTQYF.

This chain connects TRBV5-1 to TRBJ2-5, with D possibly being TRBD2 (6 bases). This CDR3 is 14 amino acids long. Germline assignment: CDR1 SGHRS and CDR2 YFSETQ. Trimming took off 5 bases at V and 4 bases at J, with 15 bases between the two ends. This CDR3 reads CASRPRLVSETQYF. CDR3 DNA sequence: TGCGCCAGCAGACCCCGACTAGTCTCAGAGACCCAGTACTTC.

The V and J genes are TRBV19 and TRBJ1-1; D possibly corresponds to TRBD1 (5 bases). The CDR3 extends over 14 amino acids. The germline V gene encodes CDR1 LNHDA and CDR2 SQIVND (reference sequence). V shed 6 bases and J shed 2 bases, with 13 bases lying between them. The CDR3 protein is CASRLGHVNTEAFF. Here the CDR3 DNA reads TGTGCCAGTAGATTGGGGCACGTAAACACTGAAGCTTTCTTT.

This clone appeared a few times. The rearrangement joins TRBV4-1 to TRBJ1-1; D gene ambiguous. V lost 0 bases and J 0 bases, leaving 11 bases between the germline ends. The germline V gene encodes CDR1 MGHRA and CDR2 YSYEKL. The CDR3 is made up of 16 amino acids. CDR3 sequence: CASSQEARSMNTEAFF. For the CDR3, the DNA is TGCGCCAGCAGCCAAGAGGCCAGATCCATGAACACTGAAGCTTTCTTT.

J is TRBJ2-7 and V is TRBV15, with D possibly being TRBD1 (5 bases). The CDR3 is made up of 13 amino acids. V was pared by 4 bases and J by 7 bases, with 14 bases between. CDR1 LNHNV and CDR2 YYDKDF come from the germline V gene (reference sequence). As DNA, the CDR3 is TGTGCCACCAGCAACCCGCAGGGTAGGGAGCAGTACTTC. Its translation: CATSNPQGREQYF. The variable domain in full, completed from reference TRBV15 and TRBJ2-7, reads DAMVIQNPRYQVTQFGKPVTLSCSQTLNHNVMYWYQQKSSQAPKLLFHYYDKDFNNEADTPDNFQSRRPNTSFCFLDIRSPGLGDTAMYLCATSNPQGREQYFGPGTRLTVT.